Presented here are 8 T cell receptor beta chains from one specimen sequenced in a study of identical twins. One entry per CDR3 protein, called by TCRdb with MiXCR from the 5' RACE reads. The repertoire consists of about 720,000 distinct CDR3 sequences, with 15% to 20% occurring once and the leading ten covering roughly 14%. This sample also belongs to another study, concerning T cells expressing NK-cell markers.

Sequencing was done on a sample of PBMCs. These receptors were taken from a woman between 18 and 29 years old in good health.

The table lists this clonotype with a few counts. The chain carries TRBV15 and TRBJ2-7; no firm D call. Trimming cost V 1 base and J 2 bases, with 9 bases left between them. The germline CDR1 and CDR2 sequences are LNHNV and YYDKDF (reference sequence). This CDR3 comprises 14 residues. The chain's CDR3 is CATSRGLNTYEQYF. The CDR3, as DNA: TGTGCCACCAGCAGAGGATTGAACACCTACGAGCAGTACTTC.

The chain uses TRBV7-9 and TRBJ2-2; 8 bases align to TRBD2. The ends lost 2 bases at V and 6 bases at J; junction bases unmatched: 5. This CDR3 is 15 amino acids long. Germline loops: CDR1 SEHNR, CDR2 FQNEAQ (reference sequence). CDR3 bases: TGTGCCAGCAGCTTAATGGCGGGAGGAGCCGGGGAGCTGTTTTTT. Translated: CASSLMAGGAGELFF.

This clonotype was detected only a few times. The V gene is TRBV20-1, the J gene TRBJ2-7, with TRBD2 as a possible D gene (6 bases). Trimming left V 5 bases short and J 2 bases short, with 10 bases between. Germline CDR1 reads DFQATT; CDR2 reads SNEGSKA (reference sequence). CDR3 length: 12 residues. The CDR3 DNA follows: TGCAGTGCTTCTAGCGTGACCTACGAGCAGTACTTC. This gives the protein CSASSVTYEQYF.

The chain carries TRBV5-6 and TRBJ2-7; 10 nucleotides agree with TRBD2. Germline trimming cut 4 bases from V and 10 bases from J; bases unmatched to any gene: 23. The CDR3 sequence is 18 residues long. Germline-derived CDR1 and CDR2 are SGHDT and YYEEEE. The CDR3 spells CASSLMVGQQTSGWIQYF. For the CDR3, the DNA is TGTGCCAGCAGCCTAATGGTGGGACAGCAGACTAGCGGGTGGATTCAGTACTTC. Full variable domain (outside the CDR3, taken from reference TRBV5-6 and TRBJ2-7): DAGVTQSPTHLIKTRGQQVTLRCSPKSGHDTVSWYQQALGQGPQFIFQYYEEEERQRGNFPDRFSGHQFPNYSSELNVNALLLGDSALYLCASSLMVGQQTSGWIQYFGPGTRLTVT.

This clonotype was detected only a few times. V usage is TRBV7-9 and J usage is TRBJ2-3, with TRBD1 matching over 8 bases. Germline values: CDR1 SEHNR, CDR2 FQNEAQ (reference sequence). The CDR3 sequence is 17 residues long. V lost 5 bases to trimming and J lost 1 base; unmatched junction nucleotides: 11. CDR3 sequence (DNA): TGTGCCAGCAGCGTAGGGCGGTCGGGACAGGGCACAGATACGCAGTATTTT. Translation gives CASSVGRSGQGTDTQYF.

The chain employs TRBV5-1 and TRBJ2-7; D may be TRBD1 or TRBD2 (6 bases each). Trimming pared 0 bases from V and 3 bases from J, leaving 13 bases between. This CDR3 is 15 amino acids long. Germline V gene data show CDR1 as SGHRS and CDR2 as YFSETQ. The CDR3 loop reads CASSLDRGLGYEQYF. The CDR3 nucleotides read TGCGCCAGCAGCTTGGATCGGGGGCTCGGCTACGAGCAGTACTTC.

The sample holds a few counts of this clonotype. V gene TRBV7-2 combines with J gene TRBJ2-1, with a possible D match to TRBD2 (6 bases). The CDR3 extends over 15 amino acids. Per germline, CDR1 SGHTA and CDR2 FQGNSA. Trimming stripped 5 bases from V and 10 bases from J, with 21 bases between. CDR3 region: CASSDGLSVSREQFF. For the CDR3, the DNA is TGTGCCAGCAGCGACGGACTAAGCGTTTCCCGAGAGCAGTTCTTC. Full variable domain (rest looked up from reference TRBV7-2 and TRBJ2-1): GAGVSQSPSNKVTEKGKDVELRCDPISGHTALYWYRQSLGQGLEFLIYFQGNSAPDKSGLPSDRFSAERTGGSVSTLTIQRTQQEDSAVYLCASSDGLSVSREQFFGPGTRLTVL.

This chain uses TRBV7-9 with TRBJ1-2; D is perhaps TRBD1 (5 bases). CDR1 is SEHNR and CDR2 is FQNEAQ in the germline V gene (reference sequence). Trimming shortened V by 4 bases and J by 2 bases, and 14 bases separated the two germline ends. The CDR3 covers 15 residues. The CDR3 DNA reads TGTGCCAGCAGCTGGCCCCTGACAGTCAACTATGGCTACACCTTC. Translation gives CASSWPLTVNYGYTF. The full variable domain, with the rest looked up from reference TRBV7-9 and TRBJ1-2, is DTGVSQNPRHKITKRGQNVTFRCDPISEHNRLYWYRQTLGQGPEFLTYFQNEAQLEKSRLLSDRFSAERPKGSFSTLEIQRTEQGDSAMYLCASSWPLTVNYGYTFGSGTRLTVV.